A single T cell receptor beta chain is shown here with its context. The data are from a study of blood T cell repertoires in COVID-19. Study at large: COVID-19 samples, acute and convalescent, were from the United States, Italy and Spain. Nucleic acid was either cDNA or gDNA, and it came from T cells, B-cell-depleted T cells, or PBMCs.

CDR1 is SGHRS and CDR2 is YFSETQ in the germline V gene. The ends lost 0 bases at V and 2 bases at J; junction bases unmatched: 3. This CDR3 spans 16 amino acids. Authors' processing steps: Amplification of reference gene primers was used by the study to estimate nucleated cell counts. Produced via immunoSEQ multiplex PCR; TCRdb's table is partial and in-frame only. V and J calls and clone size are given by that table; D and trimming were obtained from the DNA. The sample comprises about 200,000 clones, roughly 90% of which are singletons, and about 7% rests with the top ten. The source material was peripheral blood. The sequence was collected from a middle-aged man with acute or convalescent COVID-19. The V call is TRBV5-1, the J call TRBJ1-5, with 9 nucleotides matching TRBD1. The CDR3 spells CASSLGDREGNQPQHF. CDR3 DNA: TGCGCCAGCAGCTTGGGGGACAGGGAGGGCAATCAGCCCCAGCATTTT.